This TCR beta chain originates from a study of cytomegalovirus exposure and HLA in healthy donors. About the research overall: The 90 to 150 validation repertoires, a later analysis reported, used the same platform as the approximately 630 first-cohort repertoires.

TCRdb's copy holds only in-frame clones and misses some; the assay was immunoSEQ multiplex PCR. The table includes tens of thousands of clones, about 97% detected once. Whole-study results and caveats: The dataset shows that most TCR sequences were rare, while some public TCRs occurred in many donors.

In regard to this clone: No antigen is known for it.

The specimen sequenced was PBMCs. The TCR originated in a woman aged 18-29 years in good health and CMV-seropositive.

The CDR3 is CASRGDRVEAFF. In DNA, the CDR3 is TGTGCCAGCAGAGGGGACAGGGTCGAAGCTTTCTTT. The genes are TRBV6-6 and TRBJ1-1; TRBD1 matches at 9 bases. The germline V gene has CDR1 MNHNY and CDR2 SVGAGI (reference sequence). The CDR3 contains 12 residues. The J segment lost 8 bases and the V segment lost 6 bases, leaving 4 bases of the junction unmatched.